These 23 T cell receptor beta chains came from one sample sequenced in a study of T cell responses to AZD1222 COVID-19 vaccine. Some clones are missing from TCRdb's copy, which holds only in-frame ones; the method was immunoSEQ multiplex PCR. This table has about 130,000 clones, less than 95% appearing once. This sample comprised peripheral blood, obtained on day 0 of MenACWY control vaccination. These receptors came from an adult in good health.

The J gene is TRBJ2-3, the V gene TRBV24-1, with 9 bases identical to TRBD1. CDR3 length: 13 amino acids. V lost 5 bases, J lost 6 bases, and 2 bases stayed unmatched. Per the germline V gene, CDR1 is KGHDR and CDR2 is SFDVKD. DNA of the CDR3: TGTGCCACCAGTGGGGACAGGGTGGATACGCAGTATTTT. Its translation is CATSGDRVDTQYF.

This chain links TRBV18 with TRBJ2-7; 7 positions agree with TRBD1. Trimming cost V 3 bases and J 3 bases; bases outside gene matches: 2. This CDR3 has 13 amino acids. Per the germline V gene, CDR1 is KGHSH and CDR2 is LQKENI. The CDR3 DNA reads TGTGCCAGCTCACCGGGACAGAGCTACGAGCAGTACGTC. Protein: CASSPGQSYEQYV.

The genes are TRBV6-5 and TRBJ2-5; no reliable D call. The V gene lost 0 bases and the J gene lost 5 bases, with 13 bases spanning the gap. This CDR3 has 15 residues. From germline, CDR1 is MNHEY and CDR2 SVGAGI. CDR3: CASSYSASGRETQYF. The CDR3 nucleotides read TGTGCCAGCAGTTACTCGGCCTCGGGCCGGGAGACCCAGTACTTC.

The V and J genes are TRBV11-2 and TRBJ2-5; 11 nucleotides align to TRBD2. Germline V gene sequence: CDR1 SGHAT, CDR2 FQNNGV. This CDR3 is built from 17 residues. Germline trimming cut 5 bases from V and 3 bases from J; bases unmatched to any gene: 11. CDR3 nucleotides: TGTGCCAGCAGCCCCACCCTCCGTAGCGGGGGGGAAGAGACCCAGTACTTC. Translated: CASSPTLRSGGEETQYF. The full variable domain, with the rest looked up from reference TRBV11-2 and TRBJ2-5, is EAGVAQSPRYKIIEKRQSVAFWCNPISGHATLYWYQQILGQGPKLLIQFQNNGVVDDSQLPKDRFSAERLKGVDSTLKIQPAKLEDSAVYLCASSPTLRSGGEETQYFGPGTRLLVL.

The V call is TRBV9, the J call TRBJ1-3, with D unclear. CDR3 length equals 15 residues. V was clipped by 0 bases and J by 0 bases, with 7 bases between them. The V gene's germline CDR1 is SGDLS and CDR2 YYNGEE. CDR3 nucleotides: TGTGCCAGCAGCGTAGCTCCGAGCTCTGGAAACACCATATATTTT. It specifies CASSVAPSSGNTIYF.

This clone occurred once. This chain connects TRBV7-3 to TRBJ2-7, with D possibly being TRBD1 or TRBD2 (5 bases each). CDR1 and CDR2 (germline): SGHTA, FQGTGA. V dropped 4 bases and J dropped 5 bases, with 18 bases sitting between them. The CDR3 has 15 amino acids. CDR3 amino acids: CASSSTGTLVDEQYF. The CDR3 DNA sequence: TGTGCCAGCAGCTCAACCGGGACCCTGGTCGACGAGCAGTACTTC. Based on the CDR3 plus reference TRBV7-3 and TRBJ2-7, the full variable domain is GAGVSQTPSNKVTEKGKYVELRCDPISGHTALYWYRQSLGQGPEFLIYFQGTGAADDSGLPNDRFFAVRPEGSVSTLKIQRTERGDSAVYLCASSSTGTLVDEQYFGPGTRLTVT.

The CDR3 loop is CACTDRGYSPLHF. DNA of the CDR3: TGTGCCTGTACCGACAGGGGTTATTCACCCCTCCACTTT. The rearrangement links TRBV19 to TRBJ1-6, with 8 bases that match TRBD1. With V trimmed by 11 bases and J by 8 bases, 8 bases remained unmatched. CDR1 is LNHDA, CDR2 SQIVND, per germline (reference sequence). The CDR3 is 13 amino acids.

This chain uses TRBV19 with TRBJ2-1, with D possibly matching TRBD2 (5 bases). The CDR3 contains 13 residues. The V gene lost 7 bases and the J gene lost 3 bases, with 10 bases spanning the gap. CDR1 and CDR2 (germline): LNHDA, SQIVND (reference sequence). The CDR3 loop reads CASTGSNYNEQFF. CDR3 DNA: TGTGCCAGTACGGGGAGCAACTACAATGAGCAGTTCTTC.

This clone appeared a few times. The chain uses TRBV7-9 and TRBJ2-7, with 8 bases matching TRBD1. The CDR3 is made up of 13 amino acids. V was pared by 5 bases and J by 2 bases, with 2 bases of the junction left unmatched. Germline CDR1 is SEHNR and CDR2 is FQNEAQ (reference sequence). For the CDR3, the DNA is TGTGCCAGCAGCCCGACAGGGGCCTACGAGCAGTACGTC. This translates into CASSPTGAYEQYV.

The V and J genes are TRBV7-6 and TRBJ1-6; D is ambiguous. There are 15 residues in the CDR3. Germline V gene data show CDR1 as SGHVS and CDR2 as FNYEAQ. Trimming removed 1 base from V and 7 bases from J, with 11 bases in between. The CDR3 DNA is TGTGCCAGCAGCTTAGAGGGCGGTAGAAATTCACCCCTCCACTTT. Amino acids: CASSLEGGRNSPLHF.

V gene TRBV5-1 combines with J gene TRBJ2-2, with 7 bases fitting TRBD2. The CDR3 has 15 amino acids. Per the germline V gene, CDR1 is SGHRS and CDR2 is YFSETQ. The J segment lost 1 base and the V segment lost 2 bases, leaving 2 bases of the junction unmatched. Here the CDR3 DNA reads TGCGCCAGCAGCTTACCTAGCGGGAACACCGGGGAGCTGTTTTTT. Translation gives CASSLPSGNTGELFF.

CDR3 residues: CSVKSLGREGVYEQYF. The DNA of the CDR3 is TGCAGCGTTAAGTCTTTGGGCAGGGAAGGGGTCTACGAGCAGTACTTC. The V and J genes are TRBV29-1 and TRBJ2-7; D may be TRBD1 (5 bases). CDR3 length: 16 residues. The ends were cut back, 5 bases at V and 3 bases at J, with 23 bases in the middle. Germline lookup yields CDR1 SQVTM and CDR2 ANQGSEA.

The CDR3 reads CASSPATLGGYGYTF. In nucleotides, the CDR3 is TGTGCCAGCAGCCCGGCAACCCTCGGGGGCTATGGCTACACCTTC. This chain connects TRBV7-9 to TRBJ1-2; TRBD1 is a possible D gene (5 bases). The CDR3 spans 15 residues. Germline loops: CDR1 SEHNR, CDR2 FQNEAQ (reference sequence). V was shortened by 5 bases and J by 4 bases, with 17 bases between the two germline ends.

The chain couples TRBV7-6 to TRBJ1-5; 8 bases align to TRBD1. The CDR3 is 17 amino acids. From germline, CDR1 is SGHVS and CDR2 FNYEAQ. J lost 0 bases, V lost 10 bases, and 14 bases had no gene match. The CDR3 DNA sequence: TGTGCCAAGCGAGGGACAGGCCGATTGGATAGCAATCAGCCCCAGCATTTT. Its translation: CAKRGTGRLDSNQPQHF.

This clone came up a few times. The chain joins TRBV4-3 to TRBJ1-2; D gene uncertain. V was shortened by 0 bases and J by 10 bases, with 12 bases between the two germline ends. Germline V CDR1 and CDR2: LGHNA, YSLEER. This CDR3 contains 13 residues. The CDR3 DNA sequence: TGCGCCAGCAGCCAAGAAGGAACAGCCGACTACACCTTC. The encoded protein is CASSQEGTADYTF.

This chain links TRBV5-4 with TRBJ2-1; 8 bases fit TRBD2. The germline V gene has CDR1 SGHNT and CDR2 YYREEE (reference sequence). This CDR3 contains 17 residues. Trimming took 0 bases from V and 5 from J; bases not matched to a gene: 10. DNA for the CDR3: TGTGCCAGCAGCTTGGGGGTGATTGCGGGGGGCAACAATGAGCAGTTCTTC. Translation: CASSLGVIAGGNNEQFF.

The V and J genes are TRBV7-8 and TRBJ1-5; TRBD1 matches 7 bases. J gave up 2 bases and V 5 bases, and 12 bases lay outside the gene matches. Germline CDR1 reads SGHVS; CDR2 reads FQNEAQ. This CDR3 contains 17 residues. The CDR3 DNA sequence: TGTGCCAGCAGCGACGACAGGGTGGGAAAGGGCAATCAGCCCCAGCATTTT. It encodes CASSDDRVGKGNQPQHF.

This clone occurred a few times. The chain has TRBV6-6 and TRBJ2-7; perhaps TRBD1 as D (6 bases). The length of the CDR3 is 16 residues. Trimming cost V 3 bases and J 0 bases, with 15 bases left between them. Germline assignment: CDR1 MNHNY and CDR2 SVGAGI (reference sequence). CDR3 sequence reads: CASSYGLGTSSYEQYF. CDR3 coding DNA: TGTGCCAGCAGTTATGGGTTAGGGACAAGCTCCTACGAGCAGTACTTC.

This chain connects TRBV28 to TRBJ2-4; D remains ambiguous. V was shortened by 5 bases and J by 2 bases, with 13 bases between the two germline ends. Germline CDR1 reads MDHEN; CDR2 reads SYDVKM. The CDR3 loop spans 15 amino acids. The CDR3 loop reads CASSVGSMTKNIQYF. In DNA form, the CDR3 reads TGTGCCAGCAGTGTCGGATCTATGACCAAAAACATTCAGTACTTC.

This chain's CDR3 is CASSFIGAGNEKLFF. CDR3 DNA: TGTGCCAGCAGTTTTATCGGGGCTGGGAATGAAAAACTGTTTTTT. This chain joins TRBV28 and TRBJ1-4; possibly TRBD1 for D (5 bases). Germline V gives CDR1 MDHEN, CDR2 SYDVKM. CDR3 length: 15 residues. Deletions cut 3 bases from V and 5 bases from J, with 13 bases between.

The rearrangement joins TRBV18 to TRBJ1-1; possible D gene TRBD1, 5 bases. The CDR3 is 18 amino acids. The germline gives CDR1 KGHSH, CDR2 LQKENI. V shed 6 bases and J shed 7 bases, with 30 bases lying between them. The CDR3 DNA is TGTGCCAGCTCGGTGATAGACAGCCCGACTTCCTTTAGTGATGAAGCTTTCTTT. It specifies CASSVIDSPTSFSDEAFF.

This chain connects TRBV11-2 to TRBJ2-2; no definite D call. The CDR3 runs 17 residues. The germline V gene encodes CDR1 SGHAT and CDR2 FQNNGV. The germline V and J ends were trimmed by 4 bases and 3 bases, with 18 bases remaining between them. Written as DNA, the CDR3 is TGTGCCAGCAGCTCCTCTCCCATCGCTAGGGACACCGGGGAGCTGTTTTTT. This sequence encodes CASSSSPIARDTGELFF.

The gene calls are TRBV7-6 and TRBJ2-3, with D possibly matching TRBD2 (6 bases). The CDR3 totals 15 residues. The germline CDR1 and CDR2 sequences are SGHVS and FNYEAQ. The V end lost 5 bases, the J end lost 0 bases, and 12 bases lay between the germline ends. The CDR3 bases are TGTGCCAGCAGCGCACATAGCGGCAGCACAGATACGCAGTATTTT. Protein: CASSAHSGSTDTQYF.